This T cell receptor beta chain was identified in a study of OX40 agonist ivuxolimab in advanced cancers. Study-wide background: Prior anti-PD-1, anti-PD-L1 or anti-CTLA-4 therapy did not bar entry, and 40% to 45% had some. Partial responses occurred in Three dose-escalation patients, one with hepatocellular carcinoma and two with cutaneous melanoma. General study findings and limits: Near-lowest levels of clonal expansion characterized partial responders at 0.1-3.0 mg/kg.

Per the germline V gene, CDR1 is SGHTA and CDR2 is FQGTGA. Trimming pared 5 bases from V and 2 bases from J, leaving 11 bases between. The CDR3 contains 14 residues. On this clone: The antigen remains unidentified.

TCRdb's copy holds only in-frame clones and misses some; the assay was immunoSEQ multiplex PCR. The repertoire consists of approximately 50,000 clones, with roughly three quarters occurring once and the leading ten covering about 3.8%. It was autoimmune disease history or systemic immunosuppression that excluded patients. The source was CD4+ or CD8+ T cells sorted from blood, collected in a trial of the OX40 agonist ivuxolimab. This receptor was taken from an adult with an advanced solid tumor such as melanoma, head and neck, liver or kidney cancer. The V gene is TRBV7-3, the J gene TRBJ2-3; no reliable D call. CDR3 DNA: TGTGCCAGCAGCCAAAGCCGGGCCACAGATACGCAGTATTTT. It encodes CASSQSRATDTQYF.